This TCR beta chain was identified in a study of blood T cell repertoires in COVID-19. Turning to the study itself: T cells, B-cell-depleted T cells, or PBMCs supplied cDNA or gDNA.

The CDR3 has 13 residues. The V gene end was trimmed by 2 bases and the J gene end by 8 bases; junction bases not matched to a gene: 4. The germline gives CDR1 MNHNS, CDR2 SASEGT. TCRdb's copy holds only in-frame clones and misses some; the assay was immunoSEQ multiplex PCR. The data hold about 94,000 clones, with roughly 80% observed a single time. The TCR sequence derives from a man between 60 and 70 years old with acute or convalescent COVID-19. Sequencing was performed on peripheral blood. The chain uses TRBV6-1 and TRBJ1-2; 8 bases line up with TRBD1. In DNA, the CDR3 is TGTGCCAGCAGTGAACAGGGGGCCGGGGGCTACACCTTC. It yields the protein CASSEQGAGGYTF.